A selection of T cell receptor beta chains follows, all from one sample in a study of cytotoxic CD8 clonotypes in ibrutinib-treated CLL. Only in-frame clones appear in the TCRdb table, and some are missing; sequencing was by immunoSEQ multiplex PCR. The repertoire includes approximately 300,000 clones, just under 80% of them detected once, and roughly 6.3% sits in the top ten. The sequencing here drew on PBMCs, taken before ibrutinib treatment. These receptors came from a human donor with chronic lymphocytic leukemia. Both conserved end residues are part of each CDR3. Each record gives: clone size, J gene, D gene, V gene, CDR3 protein, CDR3 DNA. The D gene is left open where the match is weak. The size entry is marked missing in some rows and otherwise reads once, few, many or a size class.

>.|TRBJ2-3|TRBD1|TRBV7-2
CASSTRQGLFVGTQYF
TGTGCCAGCAGCACCCGACAGGGTTTATTTGTGGGTACGCAGTATTTT
>.|TRBJ2-2|TRBD1|TRBV9
CASSVGVQGTTGELFF
TGTGCCAGCAGCGTTGGGGTACAGGGGACGACCGGGGAGCTGTTTTTT
>.|TRBJ1-5|TRBD1|TRBV6-5
CASSAQGAGNQPQHF
TGTGCCAGCAGTGCACAGGGGGCTGGCAATCAGCCCCAGCATTTT
>.|TRBJ2-1|TRBD2|TRBV10-3
CAISEVAGVNEQFF
TGTGCCATCAGTGAAGTAGCGGGTGTAAATGAGCAGTTCTTC
>few|TRBJ1-5|TRBD1|TRBV4-1
CASSLQGARQPQHF
TGCGCCAGCAGCCTTCAGGGGGCTAGGCAGCCCCAGCATTTT
>.|TRBJ2-1|TRBD2|TRBV11-2
CASSLFSVRAGVDNEQFF
TGTGCCAGCAGCTTATTTTCAGTAAGAGCGGGAGTTGACAATGAGCAGTTCTTC
>.|TRBJ1-2|.|TRBV29-1
CSVLRAADPDGYTF
TGCAGCGTCCTCAGGGCTGCAGACCCTGACGGCTACACCTTC
>.|TRBJ2-1|TRBD2|TRBV5-4
CASSGGVGTTYNEQFF
TGTGCCAGCAGCGGTGGGGTGGGGACTACCTACAATGAGCAGTTCTTC
>few|TRBJ2-2|.|TRBV5-1
CASSFDRSNTGELFF
TGCGCCAGCAGCTTTGACAGGTCCAACACCGGGGAGCTGTTTTTT
>few|TRBJ2-1|TRBD2|TRBV28
CASNLAPSGRGTIYEQFF
TGTGCCAGCAACCTGGCGCCCAGCGGGAGAGGAACAATTTATGAGCAGTTCTTC
>.|TRBJ2-7|TRBD2|TRBV4-2
CASSQATSGALSSYEQYF
TGTGCCAGCAGCCAAGCGACTAGCGGGGCCTTAAGTTCCTACGAGCAGTACTTC
>.|TRBJ2-1|.|TRBV29-1
CSVVWVEQFF
TGCAGCGTTGTTTGGGTTGAGCAGTTCTTC
>once|TRBJ2-2|TRBD2|TRBV29-1
CSHEGTPTSYTGELFF
TGCAGCCACGAGGGCACTCCGACTAGCTACACCGGGGAGCTGTTTTTT
>.|TRBJ1-2|.|TRBV28
CASSSDRYGYTF
TGTGCCAGCAGTTCCGACAGGTATGGCTACACCTTC
>.|TRBJ2-2|.|TRBV27
CASSTGIPRELFF
TGTGCCAGCAGTACAGGGATTCCAAGGGAGCTGTTTTTT
>.|TRBJ2-5|.|TRBV4-1
CASSRQADPRETQYF
TGCGCCAGCAGCCGACAAGCGGACCCCAGAGAGACCCAGTACTTC
>once|TRBJ2-1|TRBD2|TRBV9
CASSATSATTYNEQFF
TGTGCCAGCAGCGCAACTAGCGCCACAACCTACAATGAGCAGTTCTTC
>.|TRBJ1-1|TRBD1|TRBV28
CARARDRGAGTEAFF
TGTGCCAGAGCCCGGGACAGGGGGGCGGGCACTGAAGCTTTCTTT
>.|TRBJ2-7|.|TRBV18
CASSPMGTYEQYF
TGTGCCAGCTCACCAATGGGGACCTACGAGCAGTACTTC
>.|TRBJ1-4|TRBD1|TRBV5-6
CASSPGGEFEKLFF
TGTGCCAGCAGCCCAGGGGGCGAGTTTGAAAAACTGTTTTTT
>.|TRBJ2-1|TRBD2|TRBV18
CAGLTRGGEQFF
TGTGCCGGATTGACCCGCGGGGGGGAGCAGTTCTTC
>.|TRBJ2-1|TRBD1|TRBV18
CASSPGQGGYEQFF
TGTGCCAGCTCACCCGGACAGGGGGGGTATGAGCAGTTCTTC
>.|TRBJ2-6|.|TRBV29-1
CSVEEHQSGANVLTF
TGCAGCGTTGAGGAACACCAGTCTGGGGCCAACGTCCTGACTTTC
>.|TRBJ2-1|TRBD2|TRBV9
CASSVAGGNEQFF
TGTGCCAGCAGCGTAGCGGGGGGCAATGAGCAGTTCTTC
>.|TRBJ1-1|.|TRBV7-6
CASSLTQTGTEAFF
TGTGCCAGCAGCTTAACACAAACGGGGACTGAAGCTTTCTTT
>.|TRBJ1-4|TRBD1|TRBV11-2
CASSGTVEKLFF
TGTGCCAGCAGTGGGACAGTGGAAAAACTGTTTTTT
>few|TRBJ2-7|.|TRBV6-5
CASRVSGRYPYEQYF
TGTGCCAGCAGGGTGTCGGGAAGGTACCCCTACGAGCAGTACTTC
>.|TRBJ2-7|TRBD1|TRBV6-1
CASSNRGSYEQYF
TGTGCCAGCAGTAACAGGGGCTCCTACGAGCAGTACTTC
>.|TRBJ2-7|.|TRBV7-9
CASSLDPSGYEQYF
TGTGCCAGCAGCTTAGACCCCTCGGGCTACGAGCAGTACTTC
>.|TRBJ2-7|.|TRBV13
CASSLGRAGYEQYF
TGTGCCAGCAGCTTAGGACGGGCGGGGTACGAGCAGTACTTC
>.|TRBJ2-7|.|TRBV7-9
CASSPAELAYEQYF
TGTGCCAGCAGCCCAGCGGAGCTCGCTTACGAGCAGTACTTC